This passage covers 25 T cell receptor beta chains from one sample sequenced in a study of shared clonotypes between healthy human individuals. TCRdb's table, derived via immunoSEQ multiplex PCR, lists solely in-frame clones and lacks some. This sample has 2,500,000 or so clones, with 80% to 95% found just once. Sequenced sample: naive CD4+ T cells from PBMCs. Subset specified: CD45RA+ positively selected. The receptors were sampled from a man aged 18 to 29 in good health. Some clones in this sample may be carry-over from other donors' samples.

V is TRBV7-3 and J is TRBJ2-3, with D possibly being TRBD1 (5 bases). Trimming stripped 4 bases from V and 4 bases from J, with 18 bases between. Germline V lookup: CDR1 SGHTA, CDR2 FQGTGA. The CDR3 is 16 amino acids. The CDR3, as DNA: TGTGCCAGCAGCTCAAGGGGCCAGGGTTGGGCAGATACGCAGTATTTT. Its translation is CASSSRGQGWADTQYF.

With respect to this clone: A much more abundant neighbour one base away suggests this may be a read error. In the same sample, other DNA sequences code for this CDR3. This chain joins TRBV7-2 and TRBJ1-3; D ambiguous. The CDR3 is 14 amino acids. Germline V gene sequence: CDR1 SGHTA, CDR2 FQGNSA. Trimming took off 3 bases at V and 0 bases at J, with 6 bases between the two ends. CDR3 in amino acids: CASSLGSSGNTIYF. CDR3 DNA: TGTGCCAGCAGCTTGGGGAGCTCTGGAAACACCATATATTTT.

The chain links TRBV29-1 to TRBJ2-5; the D is unclear. The ends were cut back, 5 bases at V and 5 bases at J, with 9 bases in the middle. Germline loops: CDR1 SQVTM, CDR2 ANQGSEA. The CDR3 sequence is 11 residues long. This CDR3 reads CSVLVSETQYF. The CDR3 DNA reads TGCAGCGTTTTAGTATCGGAGACCCAGTACTTC.

The chain uses TRBV2 and TRBJ2-3; 8 positions agree with TRBD2. The CDR3 sequence is 15 residues long. J lost 0 bases, V lost 4 bases, and 3 bases had no gene match. Germline V gene lookup returns CDR1 SNHLY and CDR2 FYNNEI. The CDR3 region is CASSATSGSTDTQYF. In DNA form, the CDR3 reads TGTGCCAGCAGTGCTACTAGCGGTAGCACAGATACGCAGTATTTT. Based on the CDR3 plus reference TRBV2 and TRBJ2-3, the full variable domain is EPEVTQTPSHQVTQMGQEVILRCVPISNHLYFYWYRQILGQKVEFLVSFYNNEISEKSEIFDDQFSVERPDGSNFTLKIRSTKLEDSAMYFCASSATSGSTDTQYFGPGTRLTVL.

This chain connects TRBV7-2 to TRBJ2-7, with 7 bases that match TRBD2. In germline, CDR1 is SGHTA, CDR2 FQGNSA. CDR3 length equals 15 residues. V lost 1 base to trimming and J lost 0 bases; unmatched junction nucleotides: 3. The CDR3 loop is CASSLGRTSSYEQYF. The DNA of the CDR3 is TGTGCCAGCAGCTTAGGCAGGACTAGCTCCTACGAGCAGTACTTC.

The rearrangement uses TRBV6-6 and TRBJ2-7; 7 bases are a match to TRBD2. V lost 5 bases, J lost 0 bases, and 7 bases stayed unmatched. This CDR3 comprises 15 residues. Germline V lookup: CDR1 MNHNY, CDR2 SVGAGI (reference sequence). In DNA, the CDR3 is TGTGCCAGCAGTCGAAGCGGGATCAACTCCTACGAGCAGTACTTC. This translates into CASSRSGINSYEQYF.

The rearrangement uses TRBV30 and TRBJ1-4; the D gene is possibly TRBD1 (5 bases). The CDR3 has 13 residues. Germline CDR1 reads GTSNPN; CDR2 reads SVGIG (reference sequence). V was trimmed by 0 bases and J by 15 bases, leaving 17 bases between them. CDR3 sequence: CAWSVPWGQRMFF. The CDR3 DNA sequence: TGTGCCTGGAGTGTACCGTGGGGCCAGCGGATGTTTTTT.

The chain carries TRBV11-1 and TRBJ1-4; D is uncertain. Germline lookup yields CDR1 SGHAT and CDR2 FQDESV (reference sequence). The CDR3 contains 14 residues. V was cut by 3 bases and J by 7 bases, with 12 bases left in between. CDR3 sequence: CASSLGSVGEKLFF. The CDR3 DNA reads as TGTGCCAGCAGCTTGGGCAGTGTCGGTGAAAAACTGTTTTTT.

Comment on this clone: The same CDR3 arises from other DNA sequences in this sample as well. V usage is TRBV30 and J usage is TRBJ2-2; maybe TRBD1 (6 bases). In germline, CDR1 is GTSNPN, CDR2 SVGIG (reference sequence). V shed 2 bases and J shed 5 bases, with 6 bases lying between them. The CDR3 consists of 12 residues. The CDR3 loop reads CAWSQGTGELFF. CDR3 DNA: TGTGCCTGGAGTCAGGGGACCGGGGAGCTGTTTTTT.

The chain combines TRBV7-2 with TRBJ1-2; no firm D call. CDR1 and CDR2 (germline): SGHTA, FQGNSA. Trimming shortened V by 2 bases and J by 6 bases, and 13 bases separated the two germline ends. CDR3 size: 14 residues. The chain's CDR3 is CASSLFQARNGYTF. The CDR3 DNA is TGTGCCAGCAGCTTATTTCAGGCCCGGAATGGCTACACCTTC.

Concerning this clone: This same CDR3 is encoded by further DNA sequences in the sample. The chain combines TRBV10-3 with TRBJ2-7, with 11 bases identical to TRBD1. The CDR3 is 14 residues long. Germline CDR1 is ENHRY and CDR2 is SYGVKD. V lost 4 bases to trimming and J lost 3 bases; unmatched junction nucleotides: 2. CDR3 DNA sequence: TGTGCCATCAGTGGGGGACAGGGGGGCTACGAGCAGTACTTC. Translated, it gives CAISGGQGGYEQYF.

V and J are TRBV5-5 and TRBJ2-5; tentative D call: TRBD1 (5 bases). V was pared by 1 base and J by 2 bases, with 9 bases between. The CDR3 has 14 residues. The V gene's germline CDR1 is SGHKS and CDR2 YYEKEE (reference sequence). The CDR3 is CASSLPGSQETQYF. The CDR3 bases are TGTGCCAGCAGCTTGCCAGGGTCACAAGAGACCCAGTACTTC.

Concerning this clone: The sample has other DNA sequences that encode this CDR3 too. The chain joins TRBV5-6 to TRBJ2-7, with D perhaps matching TRBD1 or TRBD2 (5 bases each). Trimming removed 0 bases at V and 0 bases at J, with 7 bases between. The CDR3 has 14 residues. Germline V gene lookup returns CDR1 SGHDT and CDR2 YYEEEE. The CDR3 nucleotides are TGTGCCAGCAGCTTGGCCGGGGCCTCCTACGAGCAGTACTTC. Encoded protein: CASSLAGASYEQYF.

This clone appeared a single time. The chain employs TRBV19 and TRBJ2-7; TRBD1 aligns across 8 bases. The V segment lost 3 bases and the J segment 5 bases; nucleotides outside the gene matches: 9. The CDR3 contains 15 residues. CDR1 LNHDA and CDR2 SQIVND come from the germline V gene (reference sequence). The CDR3 loop is CASSIKGTGYHEQYF. The CDR3 region has the DNA TGTGCCAGTAGTATTAAAGGGACAGGATATCACGAGCAGTACTTC. The variable domain in full, completed from reference TRBV19 and TRBJ2-7, reads DGGITQSPKYLFRKEGQNVTLSCEQNLNHDAMYWYRQDPGQGLRLIYYSQIVNDFQKGDIAEGYSVSREKKESFPLTVTSAQKNPTAFYLCASSIKGTGYHEQYFGPGTRLTVT.

The rearrangement links TRBV7-2 to TRBJ2-2; D remains unclear. V shed 2 bases and J shed 7 bases, with 14 bases lying between them. There are 15 residues in the CDR3. Germline V gene data show CDR1 as SGHTA and CDR2 as FQGNSA. The CDR3 sequence: CASSLFGPSGGELFF. DNA of the CDR3: TGTGCCAGCAGCTTATTCGGCCCTTCGGGCGGGGAGCTGTTTTTT.

The chain uses TRBV18 and TRBJ2-3, with TRBD2 matching over 14 bases. Germline assignment: CDR1 KGHSH and CDR2 LQKENI. The CDR3 is 19 amino acids. V dropped 4 bases and J dropped 2; count of bases not matched to a gene: 11. The CDR3 bases are TGTGCCAGCTCACGTCCCACCCCGGGACTAGCGGGAGTCACAGATACGCAGTATTTT. It codes for CASSRPTPGLAGVTDTQYF.

To note about this clone: Relative to the germline gene, one junction end is altered; a read error may explain this. The chain recombines TRBV7-7 with TRBJ2-1, with 7 bases lining up with TRBD2. Germline assignment: CDR1 SSHAT and CDR2 FNYEAQ (reference sequence). The CDR3 sequence is 14 residues long. The CDR3 protein is CASSLAEGYNEQFF. For the CDR3, the DNA is TGTGCCAGCAGCCTAGCGGAGGGCTACAATGAGCAGTTCTTC.

This sequence joins TRBV19 and TRBJ2-7; 7 positions match TRBD1. The germline gives CDR1 LNHDA, CDR2 SQIVND (reference sequence). This CDR3 spans 14 amino acids. The V segment lost 6 bases and the J segment 6 bases; nucleotides outside the gene matches: 11. The CDR3, as DNA: TGTGCCAGTAGGAGACAGGGAAGTAGCAGCGAGCAGTACTTC. Encoded protein: CASRRQGSSSEQYF. The entire variable domain, with the rest obtained from reference TRBV19 and TRBJ2-7, is as follows: DGGITQSPKYLFRKEGQNVTLSCEQNLNHDAMYWYRQDPGQGLRLIYYSQIVNDFQKGDIAEGYSVSREKKESFPLTVTSAQKNPTAFYLCASRRQGSSSEQYFGPGTRLTVT.

The J gene is TRBJ2-3, the V gene TRBV4-1, with unresolved D. Germline assignment: CDR1 MGHRA and CDR2 YSYEKL. V lost 0 bases and J 6 bases, leaving 13 bases between the germline ends. The CDR3 spans 15 residues. The CDR3 DNA sequence: TGCGCCAGCAGCCAAGAGATAGCTAGTTCGGATACGCAGTATTTT. Amino acid sequence: CASSQEIASSDTQYF.

This chain connects TRBV27 to TRBJ2-3; D not certain. The germline CDR1 and CDR2 sequences are MNHEY and SMNVEV (reference sequence). Trimming removed 8 bases at V and 3 bases at J, with 12 bases between. The CDR3 totals 13 residues. The CDR3, as DNA: TGTGCCAGCCAACTTCAAGGGACAGATACGCAGTATTTT. It translates to CASQLQGTDTQYF.

The V and J genes are TRBV27 and TRBJ2-7; 7 bases are shared with TRBD2. This CDR3 is built from 15 residues. Germline V gene sequence: CDR1 MNHEY, CDR2 SMNVEV (reference sequence). The V gene end was trimmed by 5 bases and the J gene end by 4 bases; junction bases not matched to a gene: 11. The CDR3 region is CASSARRELRYEQYF. The CDR3, as DNA: TGTGCCAGCAGTGCCCGGCGGGAGTTACGGTACGAGCAGTACTTC.

V usage is TRBV7-7 and J usage is TRBJ1-3; D uncertain. V was pared by 5 bases and J by 4 bases, with 9 bases between. This CDR3 contains 13 residues. Per germline, CDR1 SSHAT and CDR2 FNYEAQ (reference sequence). The CDR3 loop is CASSPGEGNTIYF. CDR3 bases: TGTGCCAGCAGCCCCGGAGAGGGAAACACCATATATTTT.

The chain is built from TRBV28 and TRBJ2-5; D is uncertain. CDR1 is MDHEN and CDR2 is SYDVKM in the germline V gene. The CDR3 is made up of 12 amino acids. V was trimmed by 6 bases and J by 4 bases, leaving 9 bases between them. The chain's CDR3 is CASRVLGETQYF. CDR3 nucleotide sequence: TGTGCCAGCAGGGTGTTGGGAGAGACCCAGTACTTC.

CDR3 region: CASCKTSTDTQYF. The DNA for the CDR3 is TGTGCCAGCTGCAAGACTAGCACAGATACGCAGTATTTT. The V gene is TRBV6-6, the J gene TRBJ2-3; D gene uncertain. The V end lost 8 bases, the J end lost 0 bases, and 9 bases lay between the germline ends. Germline CDR1 and CDR2: MNHNY and SVGAGI (reference sequence). The CDR3 is made up of 13 amino acids.

The V gene is TRBV18, the J gene TRBJ1-1; TRBD1 agrees at 7 bases. Germline V lookup: CDR1 KGHSH, CDR2 LQKENI. CDR3 length equals 14 residues. Trimming removed 5 bases from V and 3 bases from J; junction bases left unmatched: 6. The CDR3 DNA sequence: TGTGCCAGCTCAAACAGGGGTGCGGACACTGAAGCTTTCTTT. It yields the protein CASSNRGADTEAFF.